The 2 T cell receptor beta chains in this list originate from one sample, sequenced in a study of cytomegalovirus exposure and HLA in healthy donors (dated by TCRdb to the late 2010s). The library came from the immunoSEQ multiplex PCR assay. The multiplex PCR relied on a mix of 60 forward primers for TCR Vbeta segments and 13 reverse primers for TCR Jbeta segments. The table was pulled from immuneACCESS by TCRdb, which kept in-frame rearrangements only. Such tables lose some clones; where checked, under half of the loss comes from unresolved V genes, and the rest has no known cause. This sample's records show around 140,000 clones. Around 1.7% of the sample is taken by the ten largest. The sample was PBMCs. The receptors come from a woman aged 45-59 years in good health and CMV-seronegative.

The V gene is TRBV2, the J gene TRBJ2-3; D gene ambiguous. With 3 bases removed from V and 6 bases from J, the gap between germline ends came to 10 bases. CDR1 and CDR2 from the germline V gene are SNHLY and FYNNEI. The CDR3 totals 13 residues. CDR3 nucleotide sequence: TGTGCCAGCAGTGAGGTTGGAGCCGATACGCAGTATTTT. This sequence encodes CASSEVGADTQYF.

The J gene is TRBJ1-2, the V gene TRBV6-5; 7 bases line up with TRBD1. V lost 5 bases to trimming and J lost 2 bases; unmatched junction nucleotides: 5. The V gene's germline CDR1 is MNHEY and CDR2 SVGAGI. CDR3 length equals 14 residues. The CDR3 loop is CASSNRGGNYGYTF. As DNA, the CDR3 is TGTGCCAGCAGTAACAGGGGTGGGAACTATGGCTACACCTTC.